These 8 T cell receptor beta chains were sequenced from one sample in a study of blood T cell repertoires in COVID-19 (dated by TCRdb to about 2020). Libraries came from the immunoSEQ multiplex PCR assay. The source is immuneACCESS, and TCRdb retained only in-frame sequences with V and J called. Part of the clones is not carried over; for the studies checked, unresolved V genes explain less than half of this, and the remainder is unexplained. In all, the sample holds almost 250,000 clones, and 86% of those were seen once. The ten most abundant clones make up about 6% of the sample. Sequencing input: peripheral blood. The source is a woman aged 80 or older with COVID-19, enrolled during active disease.

The chain links TRBV5-1 to TRBJ1-1; 7 positions match TRBD1. V trimming: 0 bases; J trimming: 9 bases; junction bases outside the gene matches: 11. CDR1 SGHRS and CDR2 YFSETQ come from the germline V gene. The CDR3 runs 15 residues. The CDR3 sequence: CASSLAGTANGQAFF. The CDR3 DNA sequence: TGCGCCAGCAGCTTGGCCGGGACAGCAAACGGCCAAGCTTTCTTT. Complete variable domain (other parts from reference TRBV5-1 and TRBJ1-1): KAGVTQTPRYLIKTRGQQVTLSCSPISGHRSVSWYQQTPGQGLQFLFEYFSETQRNKGNFPGRFSGRQFSNSRSEMNVSTLELGDSALYLCASSLAGTANGQAFFGQGTRLTVV.

This clone occurred once. The CDR3 sequence is CASSPEAETQYF. CDR3 in DNA: TGTGCCAGCAGCCCCGAGGCGGAGACCCAGTACTTC. The rearrangement links TRBV7-9 to TRBJ2-5, with no clear D. Trimming left V 5 bases short and J 5 bases short, with 9 bases between. The germline CDR1 and CDR2 sequences are SEHNR and FQNEAQ (reference sequence). The CDR3 has 12 amino acids.

The J gene is TRBJ1-5, the V gene TRBV28; D might be TRBD1 (5 bases). This CDR3 is built from 12 residues. Trimming removed 6 bases at V and 5 bases at J, with 8 bases between. Germline-derived CDR1 and CDR2 are MDHEN and SYDVKM. This CDR3 is CASRSGDQPQHF. The CDR3 DNA reads as TGTGCCAGCAGGTCGGGGGATCAGCCCCAGCATTTT.

The CDR3 protein is CASSPGVLGGDTQYF. The CDR3 bases are TGCGCCAGCAGCCCAGGAGTTCTAGGGGGAGATACGCAGTATTTT. This rearrangement joins TRBV4-1 to TRBJ2-3; D is possibly TRBD1 (6 bases). This CDR3 has 15 residues. Germline V gene lookup returns CDR1 MGHRA and CDR2 YSYEKL. The V gene lost 4 bases and the J gene lost 5 bases, with 16 bases spanning the gap.

The rearrangement uses TRBV9 and TRBJ2-3, with 11 bases aligning to TRBD2. CDR1 SGDLS and CDR2 YYNGEE come from the germline V gene. V dropped 0 bases and J dropped 6; count of bases not matched to a gene: 6. This CDR3 is 16 amino acids long. CDR3 protein: CASSVVSGGAGDTQYF. CDR3 sequence (DNA): TGTGCCAGCAGCGTAGTTAGCGGGGGGGCCGGGGATACGCAGTATTTT.

To note about this clone: A much bigger clone sits one base away, suggesting this may be a read error. The CDR3 spells CASSGQVNTEAFF. DNA for the CDR3: TGTGCCAGCTCGGGACAGGTGAACACTGAAGCTTTCTTT. The J gene is TRBJ1-1, the V gene TRBV19; 8 bases are a match to TRBD1. This CDR3 has 13 residues. Germline CDR1 reads LNHDA; CDR2 reads SQIVND (reference sequence). With 9 bases clipped from V and 0 bases from J, the junction kept 3 bases outside the gene matches.

Regarding this clone: Within the sample, other DNA sequences also encode this same CDR3. J is TRBJ1-1 and V is TRBV11-2; a weak D match, TRBD1 (5 bases). The germline CDR1 and CDR2 sequences are SGHAT and FQNNGV. The ends were cut back, 3 bases at V and 1 base at J, with 9 bases in the middle. The CDR3 extends over 14 amino acids. CDR3 coding DNA: TGTGCCAGCAGCTTCACGGGGGGGAACACTGAAGCTTTCTTT. This sequence encodes CASSFTGGNTEAFF.

This clone has only one observation. This rearrangement joins TRBV15 to TRBJ2-1; possible D gene TRBD1, 6 bases. The CDR3 totals 13 residues. Trimming stripped 1 base from V and 5 bases from J, with 6 bases between. Germline V gives CDR1 LNHNV, CDR2 YYDKDF (reference sequence). This chain's CDR3 is CATSRGTDNEQFF. The CDR3 region has the DNA TGTGCCACCAGCAGAGGGACAGACAATGAGCAGTTCTTC.